This entry lists 29 T cell receptor beta chains sequenced from one sample in a study of cytomegalovirus exposure and HLA in healthy donors. The study ran its PCR with 60 Vbeta and 13 Jbeta primers. Assay used: immunoSEQ multiplex PCR; TCRdb lists only in-frame clones, some missing. This table holds 150,000 or so clones, 75% found once. The sample consisted of PBMCs. These receptors came from a man under 40 in good health and CMV-seronegative.

The chain links TRBV4-1 to TRBJ1-5; D not resolved. Germline CDR1 and CDR2: MGHRA and YSYEKL. CDR3 length: 13 amino acids. The germline V and J ends were trimmed by 1 base and 2 bases, with 3 bases remaining between them. Here the CDR3 reads CASSQGGNQPQHF. CDR3 DNA: TGCGCCAGCAGCCAAGGAGGCAATCAGCCCCAGCATTTT.

The rearrangement joins TRBV7-8 to TRBJ1-5; D not certain. The CDR3 totals 15 residues. Germline CDR1 is SGHVS and CDR2 is FQNEAQ. V gave up 0 bases and J gave up 4 bases, with 10 bases separating them. The CDR3 DNA follows: TGTGCCAGCAGCTTAGCGACGACTCGGAATCAGCCCCAGCATTTT. Its protein product is CASSLATTRNQPQHF.

V is TRBV4-2 and J is TRBJ2-7; 12 positions agree with TRBD1. This CDR3 region has 17 residues. Germline trimming cut 4 bases from V and 4 bases from J; bases unmatched to any gene: 11. Germline loops: CDR1 LGHNA, CDR2 YNFKEQ. The CDR3 spells CASSLGDRGRLKYEQYF. The CDR3 region has the DNA TGTGCCAGCAGCCTAGGGGACAGGGGGCGCTTAAAGTACGAGCAGTACTTC.

In its sample, this clone was seen a few times. The rearrangement uses TRBV20-1 and TRBJ1-1; D is uncertain. With 0 bases removed from V and 7 bases from J, the gap between germline ends came to 3 bases. Germline-derived CDR1 and CDR2 are DFQATT and SNEGSKA (reference sequence). The length of the CDR3 is 10 residues. This CDR3 reads CSARDLEAFF. CDR3 in DNA: TGCAGTGCTAGAGACCTTGAAGCTTTCTTT.

This clone was recorded once. The genes are TRBV29-1 and TRBJ2-5, with TRBD2 matching 11 bases. Trimming took 4 bases from V and 4 from J; bases not matched to a gene: 2. This CDR3 has 13 amino acids. Germline loops: CDR1 SQVTM, CDR2 ANQGSEA. CDR3 loop: CSVVGLAGETQYF. The CDR3 DNA reads as TGCAGCGTTGTCGGACTAGCGGGAGAGACCCAGTACTTC.

The rearrangement links TRBV7-9 to TRBJ1-1; 10 bases are a match to TRBD1. This CDR3 contains 15 residues. The germline V gene encodes CDR1 SEHNR and CDR2 FQNEAQ (reference sequence). V dropped 5 bases and J dropped 7; count of bases not matched to a gene: 10. The CDR3 loop reads CASSPLGQGNFEAFF. CDR3 nucleotides: TGTGCCAGCAGCCCCTTGGGACAGGGGAATTTTGAAGCTTTCTTT.

V usage is TRBV10-1 and J usage is TRBJ1-5; TRBD1 matches at 9 bases. V was clipped by 5 bases and J by 6 bases; unmatched bases: 2. The CDR3 consists of 13 residues. CDR1 WNHNN and CDR2 SYGVQD come from the germline V gene (reference sequence). CDR3 sequence (DNA): TGCGCCAGCAGTCCGGGACAGGGTCAGCCCCAGCATTTT. Protein sequence: CASSPGQGQPQHF.

V gene TRBV28 combines with J gene TRBJ1-5, with D possibly TRBD1 on 5 matching bases. This CDR3 is built from 12 residues. V lost 3 bases, J lost 5 bases, and 5 bases lay in between. Germline CDR1 and CDR2: MDHEN and SYDVKM. The CDR3 spells CASSFRDQPQHF. The DNA for the CDR3 is TGTGCCAGCAGTTTCAGGGATCAGCCCCAGCATTTT.

V gene TRBV7-6 combines with J gene TRBJ2-7; TRBD1 agrees at 8 bases. This CDR3 spans 16 amino acids. Germline V gene lookup returns CDR1 SGHVS and CDR2 FNYEAQ. V dropped 0 bases and J dropped 3; count of bases not matched to a gene: 7. The CDR3 sequence: CASSLAPGQGNYEQYF. The CDR3 coding sequence is TGTGCCAGCAGCTTAGCGCCCGGACAGGGAAACTACGAGCAGTACTTC.

The chain employs TRBV11-2 and TRBJ1-2; 7 bases line up with TRBD1. Germline values: CDR1 SGHAT, CDR2 FQNNGV. V lost 3 bases, J lost 4 bases, and 2 bases stayed unmatched. This CDR3 has 13 amino acids. Here the CDR3 DNA reads TGTGCCAGCAGCTTCACAGGGGCCTATGGCTACACCTTC. It specifies CASSFTGAYGYTF.

The genes are TRBV29-1 and TRBJ2-7; D might be TRBD1 (6 bases). The CDR3 runs 12 residues. V was clipped by 6 bases and J by 4 bases, with 13 bases between them. Per germline, CDR1 SQVTM and CDR2 ANQGSEA. This CDR3 is CSVPGDPYEQYF. The DNA of the CDR3 is TGCAGCGTCCCAGGGGACCCTTACGAGCAGTACTTC.

The rearrangement joins TRBV27 to TRBJ2-6, with TRBD1 identical over 7 bases. This CDR3 is built from 19 residues. Germline V gene data show CDR1 as MNHEY and CDR2 as SMNVEV (reference sequence). J lost 0 bases, V lost 1 base, and 9 bases had no gene match. CDR3 DNA sequence: TGTGCCAGCAGTTTATGGGCCGGACAGGCCGTCTCTGGGGCCAACGTCCTGACTTTC. This gives the protein CASSLWAGQAVSGANVLTF.

The genes are TRBV6-5 and TRBJ2-7; the match to TRBD1 covers 12 bases. Germline trimming cut 7 bases from V and 4 bases from J; bases unmatched to any gene: 8. From germline, CDR1 is MNHEY and CDR2 SVGAGI. CDR3 length: 15 amino acids. This CDR3 is CASINLGQGAYEQYF. In DNA form, the CDR3 reads TGTGCCAGCATTAATTTGGGACAGGGGGCTTACGAGCAGTACTTC.

The CDR3 protein is CASSLPGRVDTQYF. In nucleotides, the CDR3 is TGTGCCAGCAGTTTACCAGGGAGGGTCGATACGCAGTATTTT. The rearrangement uses TRBV28 and TRBJ2-3, with 7 bases aligning to TRBD2. This CDR3 is 14 amino acids long. Germline CDR1 reads MDHEN; CDR2 reads SYDVKM. The trim removed 2 bases at V and 6 bases at J, leaving 5 bases unmatched. The full variable domain, its missing parts supplied by reference TRBV28 and TRBJ2-3, is DVKVTQSSRYLVKRTGEKVFLECVQDMDHENMFWYRQDPGLGLRLIYFSYDVKMKEKGDIPEGYSVSREKKERFSLILESASTNQTSMYLCASSLPGRVDTQYFGPGTRLTVL.

Written as DNA, the CDR3 is TGCAGCGCAGGTCCGGGACAGGGGATAACTGAAGCTTTCTTT. It translates to CSAGPGQGITEAFF. The V gene is TRBV29-1, the J gene TRBJ1-1, with 10 bases identical to TRBD1. The CDR3 length is 14 residues. Germline V gives CDR1 SQVTM, CDR2 ANQGSEA. Trimming took 7 bases from V and 5 from J; bases not matched to a gene: 10.

The genes are TRBV28 and TRBJ1-5, with D perhaps TRBD1 (5 bases). CDR1 and CDR2 from the germline V gene are MDHEN and SYDVKM. V lost 5 bases and J lost 4, with 12 bases in between. The CDR3 runs to 14 residues. The CDR3 is CASSVDSVNQPQHF. For the CDR3, the DNA is TGTGCCAGCAGTGTTGACAGCGTAAATCAGCCCCAGCATTTT.

The genes are TRBV4-2 and TRBJ2-5; D not certain. This CDR3 has 17 residues. V lost 4 bases, J lost 2 bases, and 20 bases lay in between. Germline CDR1 reads LGHNA; CDR2 reads YNFKEQ. This CDR3 is CASSLHNVREEQETQYF. The CDR3 region has the DNA TGTGCCAGCAGCCTTCACAACGTCAGAGAGGAACAAGAGACCCAGTACTTC.

CDR3 in DNA: TGTGCCAGCAGCCAAGGGGAGGCTAGCGGGGGGGCGGATGAGCAGTTCTTC. It translates to CASSQGEASGGADEQFF. This chain joins TRBV4-2 and TRBJ2-1; 12 bases fit TRBD2. The CDR3 runs 17 residues. The germline CDR1 and CDR2 sequences are LGHNA and YNFKEQ. V was pared by 1 base and J by 8 bases, with 9 bases of the junction left unmatched.

The chain has TRBV19 and TRBJ1-5, with 10 nucleotides matching TRBD1. Trimming at V came to 4 bases and at J to 8 bases, leaving 11 bases not matched to a gene. CDR1 and CDR2 (germline): LNHDA, SQIVND (reference sequence). The CDR3 extends over 16 amino acids. For the CDR3, the DNA is TGTGCCAGTAGTAATCCGGGACAGGGGACGTGGAAGCCCCAGCATTTT. Protein product: CASSNPGQGTWKPQHF.

The chain recombines TRBV19 with TRBJ2-5, with D possibly TRBD1 on 7 matching bases. CDR1 is LNHDA and CDR2 is SQIVND in the germline V gene (reference sequence). The germline V and J ends were trimmed by 8 bases and 4 bases, with 14 bases remaining between them. This CDR3 comprises 13 residues. The chain's CDR3 is CASSTGRGETQYF. For the CDR3, the DNA is TGTGCCAGTTCGACAGGGCGGGGAGAGACCCAGTACTTC.

The chain joins TRBV7-2 to TRBJ2-5, with TRBD2 identical over 9 bases. Germline CDR1 reads SGHTA; CDR2 reads FQGNSA. With V trimmed by 4 bases and J by 5 bases, 8 bases remained unmatched. This CDR3 has 15 amino acids. The DNA of the CDR3 is TGTGCCAGCAGCTACTTAGCGGGAGTGGGGGAGACCCAGTACTTC. This translates into CASSYLAGVGETQYF.

This chain joins TRBV13 and TRBJ1-2, with a tentative D call TRBD1 (5 bases). Germline loops: CDR1 PRHDT, CDR2 FYEKMQ (reference sequence). The CDR3 contains 13 residues. V lost 2 bases and J lost 6, with 10 bases in between. CDR3 in DNA: TGTGCCAGCAGCTTAACAGGATATAATGGCTACACCTTC. Translating it yields CASSLTGYNGYTF.

The chain is built from TRBV5-1 and TRBJ2-1; TRBD2 aligns across 7 bases. With 0 bases clipped from V and 0 bases from J, the junction kept 6 bases outside the gene matches. Germline CDR1 SGHRS, CDR2 YFSETQ. This CDR3 has 17 residues. The CDR3 reads CASSLALGRDSYNEQFF. CDR3 nucleotides: TGCGCCAGCAGCTTGGCACTGGGGAGGGACTCCTACAATGAGCAGTTCTTC.

Notes on this clone: Sequence at one end of the junction differs from germline and may be a read error. V and J are TRBV9 and TRBJ2-4; the match to TRBD2 covers 16 bases. CDR1 and CDR2 from the germline V gene are SGDLS and YYNGEE. The CDR3 is 18 residues long. CDR3 region: CASSPGTSGRGAKNSQYF. CDR3 DNA: TGTGCCAGCAGCCCCGGGACTAGCGGGAGGGGGGCCAAAAACAGTCAGTACTTC.

The V and J genes are TRBV7-9 and TRBJ2-5; 9 bases match TRBD2. The germline V gene encodes CDR1 SEHNR and CDR2 FQNEAQ (reference sequence). V shed 1 base, J shed 2 bases, and the junction held 5 bases outside the gene matches. The CDR3 covers 16 residues. CDR3 sequence (DNA): TGTGCCAGCAGCTTAGTAAGGACTAGCGCTCAAGAGACCCAGTACTTC. It specifies CASSLVRTSAQETQYF.

On this clone itself: Germline is not matched at one junction end, which may reflect a read error. CDR3 in amino acids: CASSYSTELGANGLTF. The CDR3 bases are TGTGCCAGCAGTTACTCGACGGAGTTAGGGGCCAACGGCCTGACTTTC. J is TRBJ2-6 and V is TRBV6-5; D might be TRBD1 (5 bases). The CDR3 extends over 16 amino acids. CDR1 and CDR2 (germline): MNHEY, SVGAGI.

The chain employs TRBV5-4 and TRBJ2-1, with a possible D match to TRBD1 (6 bases). The germline V gene has CDR1 SGHNT and CDR2 YYREEE (reference sequence). V was pared by 1 base and J by 2 bases, with 10 bases between. CDR3 length: 15 amino acids. The CDR3 DNA reads TGTGCCAGCAGCTTGATGGACAGAGCCTACAATGAGCAGTTCTTC. It yields the protein CASSLMDRAYNEQFF.

The chain links TRBV30 to TRBJ2-1; weak D call: TRBD2 (5 bases). CDR1 GTSNPN and CDR2 SVGIG come from the germline V gene (reference sequence). V lost 4 bases to trimming and J lost 4 bases, with 14 bases between them. The CDR3 length is 14 residues. CDR3 loop: CAWMRATPYNEQFF. As DNA, the CDR3 is TGTGCCTGGATGAGGGCTACTCCTTACAATGAGCAGTTCTTC.

This rearrangement joins TRBV19 to TRBJ2-5; D is undetermined. The V gene lost 7 bases and the J gene lost 5 bases, with 14 bases spanning the gap. The CDR3 runs 13 residues. Per the germline V gene, CDR1 is LNHDA and CDR2 is SQIVND (reference sequence). CDR3 DNA: TGTGCCAGTACCGAGACTGTCGGGGAGACCCAGTACTTC. This encodes CASTETVGETQYF.